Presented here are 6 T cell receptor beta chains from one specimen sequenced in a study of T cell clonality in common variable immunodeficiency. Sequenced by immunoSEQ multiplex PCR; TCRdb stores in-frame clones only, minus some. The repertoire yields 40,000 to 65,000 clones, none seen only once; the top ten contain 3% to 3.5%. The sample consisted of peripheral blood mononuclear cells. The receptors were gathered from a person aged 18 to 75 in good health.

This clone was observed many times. CDR3 sequence reads: CASSPWTLAGTNTGELFF. The DNA read from the CDR3 is TGTGCCAGCTCTCCATGGACTTTAGCGGGTACGAACACCGGGGAG. V and J are TRBV18 and TRBJ2-2; TRBD2 aligns across 7 bases. The read finishes 3 residues shy of the CDR3 end, and the germline J gene is used to complete it. Trimming took 6 bases from V and 0 from J; bases not matched to a gene: 13. This CDR3 region has 18 residues. Germline V lookup: CDR1 KGHSH, CDR2 LQKENI.

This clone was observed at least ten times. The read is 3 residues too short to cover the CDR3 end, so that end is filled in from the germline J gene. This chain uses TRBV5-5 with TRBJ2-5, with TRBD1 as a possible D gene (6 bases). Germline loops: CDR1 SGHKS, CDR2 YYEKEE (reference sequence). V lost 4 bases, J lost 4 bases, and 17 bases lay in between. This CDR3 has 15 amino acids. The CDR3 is CASSHTRQVGETQYF. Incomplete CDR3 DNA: TGTGCCAGCAGCCACACAAGACAGGTCGGAGAGACC.

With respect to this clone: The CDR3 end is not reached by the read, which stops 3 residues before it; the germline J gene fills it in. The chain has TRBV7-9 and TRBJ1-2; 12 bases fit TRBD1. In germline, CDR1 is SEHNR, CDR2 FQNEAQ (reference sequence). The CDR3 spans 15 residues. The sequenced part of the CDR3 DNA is TGTGCCAGCAGCTCTCCGGGACAGGGGGCGGAGGGC. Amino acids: CASSSPGQGAEG. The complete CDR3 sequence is CASSSPGQGAEGYTF.

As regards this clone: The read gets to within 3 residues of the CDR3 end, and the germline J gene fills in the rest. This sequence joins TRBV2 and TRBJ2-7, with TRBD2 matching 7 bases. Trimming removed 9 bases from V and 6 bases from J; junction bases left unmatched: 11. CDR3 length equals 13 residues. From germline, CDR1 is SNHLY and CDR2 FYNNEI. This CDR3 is CARLDPSGGEQYF. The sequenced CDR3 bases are TGTGCCAGACTGGACCCCTCGGGGGGCGAG.

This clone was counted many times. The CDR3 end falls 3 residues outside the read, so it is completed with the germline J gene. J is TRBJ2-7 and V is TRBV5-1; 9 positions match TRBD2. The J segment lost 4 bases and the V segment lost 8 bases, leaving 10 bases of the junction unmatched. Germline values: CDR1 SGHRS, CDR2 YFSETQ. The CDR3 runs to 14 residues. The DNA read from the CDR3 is TGCGCCAGTAAAATAGCGGGAGTGAGTTACGAG. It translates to CASKIAGVSYE. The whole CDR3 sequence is CASKIAGVSYEQYF.

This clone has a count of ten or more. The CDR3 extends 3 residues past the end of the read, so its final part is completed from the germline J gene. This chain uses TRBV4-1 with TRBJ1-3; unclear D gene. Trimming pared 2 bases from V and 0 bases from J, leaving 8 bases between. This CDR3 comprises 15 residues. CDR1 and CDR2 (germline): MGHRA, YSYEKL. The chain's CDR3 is CASSQKPDSGNTIYF. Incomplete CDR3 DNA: TGCGCCAGCAGCCAAAAGCCTGACTCTGGAAACACC.